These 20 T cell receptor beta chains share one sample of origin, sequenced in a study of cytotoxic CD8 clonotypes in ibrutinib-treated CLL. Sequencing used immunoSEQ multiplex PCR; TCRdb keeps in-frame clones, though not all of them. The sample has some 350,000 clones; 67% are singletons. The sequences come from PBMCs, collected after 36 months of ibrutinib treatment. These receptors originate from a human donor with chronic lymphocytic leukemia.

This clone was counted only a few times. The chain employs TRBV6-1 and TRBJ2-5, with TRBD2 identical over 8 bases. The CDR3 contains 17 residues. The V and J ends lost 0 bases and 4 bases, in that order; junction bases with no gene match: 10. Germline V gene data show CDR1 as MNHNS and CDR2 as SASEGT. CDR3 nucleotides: TGTGCCAGCAGTGAAGCGAGGACCACGGGAGGGGGAGAGACCCAGTACTTC. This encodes CASSEARTTGGGETQYF.

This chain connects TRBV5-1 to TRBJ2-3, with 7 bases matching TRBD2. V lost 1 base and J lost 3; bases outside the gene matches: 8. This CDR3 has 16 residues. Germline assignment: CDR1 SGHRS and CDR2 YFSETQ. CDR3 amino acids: CASSLFAGVSTDTQYF. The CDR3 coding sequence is TGCGCCAGCAGCTTGTTTGCGGGAGTCAGTACAGATACGCAGTATTTT.

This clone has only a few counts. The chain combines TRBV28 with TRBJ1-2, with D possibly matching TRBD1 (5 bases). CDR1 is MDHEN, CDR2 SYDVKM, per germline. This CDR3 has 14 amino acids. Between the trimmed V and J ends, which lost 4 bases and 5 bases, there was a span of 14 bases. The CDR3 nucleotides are TGTGCCAGCAGTTACGGGACCATGGGGTATGGCTACACCTTC. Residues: CASSYGTMGYGYTF.

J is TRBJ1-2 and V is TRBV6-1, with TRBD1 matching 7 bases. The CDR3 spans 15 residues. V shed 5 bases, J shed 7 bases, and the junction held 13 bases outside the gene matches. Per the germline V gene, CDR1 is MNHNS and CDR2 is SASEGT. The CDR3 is CASSPLTTGRVGYTF. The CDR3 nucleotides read TGTGCCAGCAGTCCGCTCACGACAGGGCGGGTTGGCTACACCTTC.

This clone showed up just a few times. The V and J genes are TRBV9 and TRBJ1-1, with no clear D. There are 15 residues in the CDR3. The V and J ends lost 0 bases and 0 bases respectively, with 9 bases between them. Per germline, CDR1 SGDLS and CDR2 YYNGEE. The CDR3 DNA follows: TGTGCCAGCAGCGTAGATCCCTTGATGAACACTGAAGCTTTCTTT. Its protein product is CASSVDPLMNTEAFF.

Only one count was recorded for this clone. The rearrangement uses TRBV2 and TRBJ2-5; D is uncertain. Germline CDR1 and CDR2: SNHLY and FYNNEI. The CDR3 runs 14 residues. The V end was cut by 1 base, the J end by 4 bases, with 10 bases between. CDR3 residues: CASSEETVLETQYF. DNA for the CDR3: TGTGCCAGCAGTGAAGAGACGGTGCTAGAGACCCAGTACTTC.

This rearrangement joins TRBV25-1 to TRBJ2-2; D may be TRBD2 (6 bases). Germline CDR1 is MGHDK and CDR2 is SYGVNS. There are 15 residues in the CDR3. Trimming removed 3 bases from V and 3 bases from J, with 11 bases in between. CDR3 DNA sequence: TGTGCCAGCAGTGAGACTAGTTACGACACCGGGGAGCTGTTTTTT. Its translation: CASSETSYDTGELFF.

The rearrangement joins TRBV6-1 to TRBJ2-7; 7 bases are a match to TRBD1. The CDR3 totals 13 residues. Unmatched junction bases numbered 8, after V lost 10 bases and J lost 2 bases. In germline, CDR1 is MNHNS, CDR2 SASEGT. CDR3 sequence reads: CATETGFTYEQYF. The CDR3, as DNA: TGTGCCACCGAGACAGGGTTTACCTACGAGCAGTACTTC.

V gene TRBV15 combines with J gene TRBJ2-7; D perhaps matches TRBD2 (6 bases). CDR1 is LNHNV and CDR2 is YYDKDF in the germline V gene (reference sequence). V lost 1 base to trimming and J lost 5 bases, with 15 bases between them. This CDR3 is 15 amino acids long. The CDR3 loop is CATSRAGVRTHEQYF. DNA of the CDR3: TGTGCCACCAGCAGAGCGGGGGTTAGGACTCACGAGCAGTACTTC.

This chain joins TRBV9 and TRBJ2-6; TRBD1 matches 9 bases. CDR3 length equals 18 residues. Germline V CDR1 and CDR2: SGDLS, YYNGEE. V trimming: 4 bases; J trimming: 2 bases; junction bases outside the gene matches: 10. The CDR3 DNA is TGTGCCAGCAGCCCTCCCGGGACAGGGCTAACTGGGGCCAACGTCCTGACTTTC. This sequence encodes CASSPPGTGLTGANVLTF.

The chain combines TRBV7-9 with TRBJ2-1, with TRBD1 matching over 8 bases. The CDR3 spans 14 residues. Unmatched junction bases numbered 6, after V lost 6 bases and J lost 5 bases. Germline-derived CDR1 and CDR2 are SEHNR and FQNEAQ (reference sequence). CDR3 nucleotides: TGTGCCAGCAGGGTAGGGACAGGACACAATGAGCAGTTCTTC. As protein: CASRVGTGHNEQFF.

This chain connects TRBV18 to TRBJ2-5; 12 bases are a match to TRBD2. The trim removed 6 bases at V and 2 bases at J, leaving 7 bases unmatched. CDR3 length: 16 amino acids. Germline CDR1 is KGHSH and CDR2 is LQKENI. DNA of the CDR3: TGTGCCAGCTCCAGCCTAGCGGGGGGGCGGCAAGAGACCCAGTACTTC. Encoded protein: CASSSLAGGRQETQYF.

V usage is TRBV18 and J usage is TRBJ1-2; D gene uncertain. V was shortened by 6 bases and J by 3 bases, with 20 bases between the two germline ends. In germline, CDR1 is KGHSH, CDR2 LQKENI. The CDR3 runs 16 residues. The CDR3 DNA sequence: TGTGCCAGCTCCCAGAGCTCGCCAAACGACGACTATGGCTACACCTTC. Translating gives CASSQSSPNDDYGYTF.

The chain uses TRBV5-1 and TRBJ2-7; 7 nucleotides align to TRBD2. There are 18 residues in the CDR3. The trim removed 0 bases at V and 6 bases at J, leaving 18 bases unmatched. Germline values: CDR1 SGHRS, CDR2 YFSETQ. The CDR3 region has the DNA TGCGCCAGCAGCTTGGGACTAGCCGGTTGGTTGGTCCCTGTCGAGCAGTACTTC. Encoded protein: CASSLGLAGWLVPVEQYF.

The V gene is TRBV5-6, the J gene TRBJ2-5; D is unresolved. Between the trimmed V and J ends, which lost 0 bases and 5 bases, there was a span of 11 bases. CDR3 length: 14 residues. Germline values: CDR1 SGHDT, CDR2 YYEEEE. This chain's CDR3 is CASSLEPGIETQYF. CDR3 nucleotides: TGTGCCAGCAGCTTGGAGCCAGGAATTGAGACCCAGTACTTC.

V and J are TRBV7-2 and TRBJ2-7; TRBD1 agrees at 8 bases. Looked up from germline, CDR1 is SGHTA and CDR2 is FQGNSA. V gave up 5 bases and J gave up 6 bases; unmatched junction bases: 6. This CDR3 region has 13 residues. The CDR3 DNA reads TGTGCCAGCAGCCCTCGACAGGGGTTCGAGCAGTACTTC. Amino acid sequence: CASSPRQGFEQYF.

The CDR3 loop reads CASSPGDYTEAFF. The CDR3 nucleotides are TGTGCCAGCAGTCCGGGGGATTACACTGAAGCTTTCTTT. This chain uses TRBV6-5 with TRBJ1-1; tentatively, D is TRBD1 (5 bases). Germline CDR1 MNHEY, CDR2 SVGAGI. The V gene lost 5 bases and the J gene lost 3 bases, with 10 bases spanning the gap. CDR3 length equals 13 residues.

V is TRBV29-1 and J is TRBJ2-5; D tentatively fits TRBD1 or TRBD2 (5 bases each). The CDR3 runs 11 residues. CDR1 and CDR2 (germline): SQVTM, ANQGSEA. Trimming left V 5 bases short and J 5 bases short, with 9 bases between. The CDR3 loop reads CSVRGGETQYF. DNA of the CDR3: TGCAGCGTTAGGGGCGGGGAGACCCAGTACTTC.

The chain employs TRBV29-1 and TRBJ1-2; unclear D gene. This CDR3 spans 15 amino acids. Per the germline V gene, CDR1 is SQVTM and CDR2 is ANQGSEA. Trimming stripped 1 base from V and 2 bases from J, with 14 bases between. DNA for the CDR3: TGCAGCGTTGAAGCCCCCCGGAGATCAAACTATGGCTACACCTTC. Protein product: CSVEAPRRSNYGYTF.

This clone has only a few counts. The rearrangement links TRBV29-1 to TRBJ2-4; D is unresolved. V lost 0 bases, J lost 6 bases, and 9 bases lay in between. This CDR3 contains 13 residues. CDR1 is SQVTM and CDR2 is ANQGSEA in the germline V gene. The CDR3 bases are TGCAGCGTTGAAGATCGTAACAGAAACATTCAGTACTTC. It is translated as CSVEDRNRNIQYF.